This T cell receptor beta chain was identified during a study of blood T cells in healthy people across ages. This clonotype was observed a single time. Through a sample-barcoded 5' primer and a J-beta primer mix, a second PCR was run for about 6 to 11 cycles. TCRdb fed the 5' RACE reads into MiXCR, producing one record per CDR3 protein. The table has about 780,000 distinct CDR3 sequences, 25% to 30% seen once; the top ten hold 3%. V was trimmed by 3 bases and J by 5 bases, leaving 10 bases between them. Germline CDR1 is MNHEY and CDR2 is SMNVEV (reference sequence). The CDR3 contains 13 residues. The sample was also linked to a second study, of T cells of mothers and their children.

The sample comprised blood. The chain couples TRBV27 to TRBJ1-1; TRBD1 is a possible D gene (5 bases). This clonotype originated in a boy aged 5 to 17 in good health. CDR3 nucleotide sequence: TGTGCCAGCAGTTTTATGGGGGAAACTGAAGCTTTCTTT. Encoded protein: CASSFMGETEAFF.